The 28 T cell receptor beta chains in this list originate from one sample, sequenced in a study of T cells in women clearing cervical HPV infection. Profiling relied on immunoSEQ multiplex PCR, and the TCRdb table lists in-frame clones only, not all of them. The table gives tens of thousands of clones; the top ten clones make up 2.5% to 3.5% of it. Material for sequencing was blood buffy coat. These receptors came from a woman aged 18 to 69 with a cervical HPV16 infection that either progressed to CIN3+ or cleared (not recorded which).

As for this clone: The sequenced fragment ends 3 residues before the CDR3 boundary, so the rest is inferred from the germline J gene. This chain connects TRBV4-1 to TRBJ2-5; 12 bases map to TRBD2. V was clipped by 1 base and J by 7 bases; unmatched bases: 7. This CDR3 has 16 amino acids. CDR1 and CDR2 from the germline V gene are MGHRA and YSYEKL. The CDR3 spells CASSQGLAGGPATQYF. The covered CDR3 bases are TGCGCCAGCAGCCAAGGCCTAGCGGGAGGGCCCGCGACC.

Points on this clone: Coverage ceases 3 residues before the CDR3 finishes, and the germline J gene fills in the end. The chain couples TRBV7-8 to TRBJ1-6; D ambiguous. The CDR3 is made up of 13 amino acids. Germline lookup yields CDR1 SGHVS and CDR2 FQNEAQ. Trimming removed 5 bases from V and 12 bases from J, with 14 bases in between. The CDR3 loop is CASSITLVEPLHF. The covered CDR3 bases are TGTGCCAGCAGCATCACCTTGGTAGAACCC.

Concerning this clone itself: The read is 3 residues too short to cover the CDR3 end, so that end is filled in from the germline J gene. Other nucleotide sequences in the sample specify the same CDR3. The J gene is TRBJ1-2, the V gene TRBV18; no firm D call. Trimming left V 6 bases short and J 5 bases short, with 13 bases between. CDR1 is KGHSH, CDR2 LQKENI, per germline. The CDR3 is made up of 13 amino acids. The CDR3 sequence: CASSLELGYGYTF. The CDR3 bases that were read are TGTGCCAGCTCCCTAGAACTGGGTTATGGC. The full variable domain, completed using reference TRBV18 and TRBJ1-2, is NAGVMQNPRHLVRRRGQEARLRCSPMKGHSHVYWYRQLPEEGLKFMVYLQKENIIDESGMPKERFSAEFPKEGPSILRIQQVVRGDSAAYFCASSLELGYGYTFGSGTRLTVV.

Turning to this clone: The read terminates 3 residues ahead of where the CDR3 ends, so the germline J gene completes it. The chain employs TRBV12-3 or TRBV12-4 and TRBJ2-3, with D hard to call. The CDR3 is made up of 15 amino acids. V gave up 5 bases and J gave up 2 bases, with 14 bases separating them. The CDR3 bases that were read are TGTGCCAGCAGTCCCAGCGCCAGAGACACAGATACG. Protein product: CASSPSARDTDT. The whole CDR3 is CASSPSARDTDTQYF.

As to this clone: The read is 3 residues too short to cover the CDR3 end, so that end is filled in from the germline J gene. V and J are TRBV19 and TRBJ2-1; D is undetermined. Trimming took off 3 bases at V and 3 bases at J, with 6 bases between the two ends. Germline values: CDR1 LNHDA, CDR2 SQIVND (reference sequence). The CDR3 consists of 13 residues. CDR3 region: CASSISHYNEQFF. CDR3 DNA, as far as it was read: TGTGCCAGTAGTATTAGCCACTACAATGAG.

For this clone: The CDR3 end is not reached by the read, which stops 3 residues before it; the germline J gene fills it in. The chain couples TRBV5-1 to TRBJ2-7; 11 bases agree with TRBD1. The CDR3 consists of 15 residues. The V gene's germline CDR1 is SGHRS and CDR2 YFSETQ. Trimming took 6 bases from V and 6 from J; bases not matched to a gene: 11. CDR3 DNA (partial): TGCGCCAGCACCGGGACAGGGGGTGCCTCTCGCGAG. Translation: CASTGTGGASRE. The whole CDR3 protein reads CASTGTGGASREQYF.

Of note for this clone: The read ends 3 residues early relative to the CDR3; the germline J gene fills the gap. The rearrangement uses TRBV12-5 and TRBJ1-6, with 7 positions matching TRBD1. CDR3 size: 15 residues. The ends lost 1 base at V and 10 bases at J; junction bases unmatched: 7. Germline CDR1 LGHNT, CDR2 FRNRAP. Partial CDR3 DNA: TGTGCTAGTGGTTTGGATAGACAGGGAAGGTCACCC. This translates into CASGLDRQGRSP. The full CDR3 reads CASGLDRQGRSPLHF.

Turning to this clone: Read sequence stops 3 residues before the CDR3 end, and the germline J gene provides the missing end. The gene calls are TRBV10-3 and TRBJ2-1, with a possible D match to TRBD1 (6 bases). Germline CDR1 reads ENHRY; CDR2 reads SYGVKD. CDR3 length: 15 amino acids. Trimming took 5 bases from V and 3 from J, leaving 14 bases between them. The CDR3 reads CAISLQGGGYNEQFF. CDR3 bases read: TGTGCCATCAGTTTACAGGGTGGGGGCTACAATGAG.

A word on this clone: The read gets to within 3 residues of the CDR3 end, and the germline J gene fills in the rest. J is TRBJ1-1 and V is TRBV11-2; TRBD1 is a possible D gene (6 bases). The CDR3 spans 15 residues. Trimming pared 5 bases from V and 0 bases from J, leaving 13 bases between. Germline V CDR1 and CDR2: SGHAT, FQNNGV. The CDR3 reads CASSRGQTMNTEAFF. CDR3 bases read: TGTGCCAGCAGCCGAGGACAGACCATGAACACTGAA.

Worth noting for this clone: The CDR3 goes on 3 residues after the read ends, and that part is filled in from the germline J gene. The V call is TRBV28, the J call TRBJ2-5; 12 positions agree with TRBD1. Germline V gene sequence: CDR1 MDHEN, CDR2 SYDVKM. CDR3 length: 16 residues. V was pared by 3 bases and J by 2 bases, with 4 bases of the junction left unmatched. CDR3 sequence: CASSLGGQGAQETQYF. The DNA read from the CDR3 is TGTGCCAGCAGTTTGGGGGGACAGGGGGCGCAAGAGACC.

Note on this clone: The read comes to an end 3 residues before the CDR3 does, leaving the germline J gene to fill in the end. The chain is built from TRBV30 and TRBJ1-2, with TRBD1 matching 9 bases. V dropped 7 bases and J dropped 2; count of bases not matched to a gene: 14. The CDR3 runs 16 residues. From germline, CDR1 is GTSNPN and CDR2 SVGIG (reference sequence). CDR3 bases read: TGTGCCTCGAACAGGGGGCGTTATGCTATGAACTATGGC. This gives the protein CASNRGRYAMNYG. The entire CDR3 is CASNRGRYAMNYGYTF. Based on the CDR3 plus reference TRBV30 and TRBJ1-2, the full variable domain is SQTIHQWPATLVQPVGSPLSLECTVEGTSNPNLYWYRQAAGRGLQLLFYSVGIGQISSEVPQNLSASRPQDRQFILSSKKLLLSDSGFYLCASNRGRYAMNYGYTFGSGTRLTVV.

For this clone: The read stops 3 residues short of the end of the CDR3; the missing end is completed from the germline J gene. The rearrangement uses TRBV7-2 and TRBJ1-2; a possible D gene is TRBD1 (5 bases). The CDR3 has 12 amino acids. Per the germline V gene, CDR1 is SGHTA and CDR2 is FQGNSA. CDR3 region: CASSLGGGGYTF. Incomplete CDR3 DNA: TGTGCCAGCAGCTTAGGTGGGGGGGGC.

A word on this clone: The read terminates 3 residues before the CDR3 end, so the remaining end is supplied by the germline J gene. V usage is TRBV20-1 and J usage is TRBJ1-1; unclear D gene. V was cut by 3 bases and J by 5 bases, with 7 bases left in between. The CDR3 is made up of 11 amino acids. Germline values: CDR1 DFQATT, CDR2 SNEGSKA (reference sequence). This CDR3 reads CSASRRTEAFF. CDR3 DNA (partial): TGCAGTGCTAGCCGGCGGACTGAA.

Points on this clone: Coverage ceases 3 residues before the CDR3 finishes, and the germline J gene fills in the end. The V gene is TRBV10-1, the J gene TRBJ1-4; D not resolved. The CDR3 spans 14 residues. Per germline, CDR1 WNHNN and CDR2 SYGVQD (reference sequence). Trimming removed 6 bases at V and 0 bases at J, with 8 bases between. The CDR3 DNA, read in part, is TGCGCCAGCAGCGCGGGCTCAACTAATGAAAAA. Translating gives CASSAGSTNEK. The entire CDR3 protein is CASSAGSTNEKLFF.

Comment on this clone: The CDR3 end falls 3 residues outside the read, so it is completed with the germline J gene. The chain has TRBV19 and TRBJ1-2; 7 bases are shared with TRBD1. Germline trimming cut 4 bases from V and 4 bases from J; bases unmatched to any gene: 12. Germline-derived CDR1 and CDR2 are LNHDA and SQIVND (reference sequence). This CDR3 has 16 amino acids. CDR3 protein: CASSTRAGQSIYGYTF. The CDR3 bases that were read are TGTGCCAGTAGTACTCGGGCGGGACAGAGCATCTATGGC.

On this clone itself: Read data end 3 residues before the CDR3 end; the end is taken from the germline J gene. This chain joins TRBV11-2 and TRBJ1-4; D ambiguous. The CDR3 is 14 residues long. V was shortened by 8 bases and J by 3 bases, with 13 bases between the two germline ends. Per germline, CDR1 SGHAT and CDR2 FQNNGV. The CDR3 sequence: CASRGRRSNEKLFF. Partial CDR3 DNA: TGTGCCAGCCGGGGAAGGCGTTCTAATGAAAAA.

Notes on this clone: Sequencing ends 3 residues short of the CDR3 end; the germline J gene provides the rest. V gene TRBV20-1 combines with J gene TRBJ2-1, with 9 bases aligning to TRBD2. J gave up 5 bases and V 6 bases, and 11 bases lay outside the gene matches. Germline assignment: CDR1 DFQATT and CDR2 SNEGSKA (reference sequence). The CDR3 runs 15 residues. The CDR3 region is CSARSVASGNNEQFF. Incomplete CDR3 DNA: TGCAGTGCGCGGTCGGTGGCTAGCGGGAACAATGAG.

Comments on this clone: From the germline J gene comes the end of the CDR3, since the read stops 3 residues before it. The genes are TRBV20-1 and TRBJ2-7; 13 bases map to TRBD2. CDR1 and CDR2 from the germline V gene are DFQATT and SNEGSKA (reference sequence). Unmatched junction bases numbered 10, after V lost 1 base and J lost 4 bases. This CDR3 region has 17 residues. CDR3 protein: CSARGAGLAGVRYEQYF. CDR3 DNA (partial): TGCAGTGCTAGAGGGGCCGGACTAGCGGGAGTGAGATACGAG.

The CDR3 region is CSARDSSYEQYF. The sequenced part of the CDR3 DNA is TGCAGTGCTCGGGACAGCTCCTACGAG. The J gene is TRBJ2-7, the V gene TRBV20-1; 7 bases align to TRBD1. The read falls 3 residues short of the CDR3 end, and the missing part is taken from the germline J gene. The V gene's germline CDR1 is DFQATT and CDR2 SNEGSKA (reference sequence). V lost 5 bases to trimming and J lost 0 bases; unmatched junction nucleotides: 1. This CDR3 spans 12 amino acids.

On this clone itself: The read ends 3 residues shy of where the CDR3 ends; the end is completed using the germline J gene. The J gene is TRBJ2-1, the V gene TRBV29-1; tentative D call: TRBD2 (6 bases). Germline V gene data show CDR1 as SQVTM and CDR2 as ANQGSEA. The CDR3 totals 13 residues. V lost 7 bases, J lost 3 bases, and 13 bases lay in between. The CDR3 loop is CSGGDSDYNEQFF. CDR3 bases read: TGCAGCGGGGGGGACTCTGACTACAATGAG.

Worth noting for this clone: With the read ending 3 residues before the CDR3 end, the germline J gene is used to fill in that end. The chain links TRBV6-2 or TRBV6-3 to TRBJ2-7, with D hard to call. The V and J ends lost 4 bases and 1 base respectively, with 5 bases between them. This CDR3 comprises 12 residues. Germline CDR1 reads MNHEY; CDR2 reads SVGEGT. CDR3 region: CASSSTSYEQYF. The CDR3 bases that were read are TGTGCCAGCAGTTCCACTTCCTACGAG.

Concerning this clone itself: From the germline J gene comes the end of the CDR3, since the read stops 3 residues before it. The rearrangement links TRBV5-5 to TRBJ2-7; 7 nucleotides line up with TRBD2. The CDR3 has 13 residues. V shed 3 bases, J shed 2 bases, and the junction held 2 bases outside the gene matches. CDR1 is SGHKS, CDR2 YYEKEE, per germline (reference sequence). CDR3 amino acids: CASSSSGTYEQYF. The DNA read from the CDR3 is TGTGCCAGCAGCTCGAGCGGGACCTACGAG. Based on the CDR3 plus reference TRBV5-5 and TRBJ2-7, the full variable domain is DAGVTQSPTHLIKTRGQQVTLRCSPISGHKSVSWYQQVLGQGPQFIFQYYEKEERGRGNFPDRFSARQFPNYSSELNVNALLLGDSALYLCASSSSGTYEQYFGPGTRLTVT.

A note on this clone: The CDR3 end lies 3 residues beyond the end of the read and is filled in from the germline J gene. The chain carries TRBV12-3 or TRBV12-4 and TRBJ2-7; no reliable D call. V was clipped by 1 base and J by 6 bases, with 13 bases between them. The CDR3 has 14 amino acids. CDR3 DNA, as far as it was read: TGTGCCAGCAGTTTAGGGCTTTCGGGTTCCGAG. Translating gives CASSLGLSGSE. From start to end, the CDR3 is CASSLGLSGSEQYF.

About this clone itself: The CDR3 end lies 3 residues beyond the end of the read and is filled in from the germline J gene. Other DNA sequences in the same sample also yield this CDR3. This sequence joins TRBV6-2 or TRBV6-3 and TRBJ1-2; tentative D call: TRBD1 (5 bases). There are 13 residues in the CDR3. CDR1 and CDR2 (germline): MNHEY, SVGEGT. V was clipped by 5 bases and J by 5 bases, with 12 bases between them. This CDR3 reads CASSPQGGYGYTF. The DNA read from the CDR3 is TGTGCCAGCAGTCCCCAGGGAGGATATGGC.

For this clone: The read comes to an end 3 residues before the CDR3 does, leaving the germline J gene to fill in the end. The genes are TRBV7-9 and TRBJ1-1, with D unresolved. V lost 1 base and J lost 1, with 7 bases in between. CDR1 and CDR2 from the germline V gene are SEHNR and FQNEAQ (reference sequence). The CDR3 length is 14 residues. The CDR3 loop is CASSLGARNTEAFF. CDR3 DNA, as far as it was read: TGTGCCAGCAGCTTAGGGGCACGGAACACTGAA.

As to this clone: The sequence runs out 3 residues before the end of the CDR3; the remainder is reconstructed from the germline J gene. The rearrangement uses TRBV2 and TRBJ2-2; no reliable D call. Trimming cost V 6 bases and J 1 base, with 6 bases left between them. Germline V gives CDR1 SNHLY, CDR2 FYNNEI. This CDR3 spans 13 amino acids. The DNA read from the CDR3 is TGTGCCAGCAGAACAGAGAACACCGGGGAG. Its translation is CASRTENTGE. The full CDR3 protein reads CASRTENTGELFF.

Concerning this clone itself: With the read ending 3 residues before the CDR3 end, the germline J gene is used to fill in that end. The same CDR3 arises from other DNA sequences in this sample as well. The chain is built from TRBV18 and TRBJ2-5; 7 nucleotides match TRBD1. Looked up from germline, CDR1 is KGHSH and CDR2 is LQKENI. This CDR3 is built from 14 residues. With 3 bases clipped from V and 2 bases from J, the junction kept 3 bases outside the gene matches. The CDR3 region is CASSPDRAQETQYF. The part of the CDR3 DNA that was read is TGTGCCAGCTCACCCGACAGGGCGCAAGAGACC.

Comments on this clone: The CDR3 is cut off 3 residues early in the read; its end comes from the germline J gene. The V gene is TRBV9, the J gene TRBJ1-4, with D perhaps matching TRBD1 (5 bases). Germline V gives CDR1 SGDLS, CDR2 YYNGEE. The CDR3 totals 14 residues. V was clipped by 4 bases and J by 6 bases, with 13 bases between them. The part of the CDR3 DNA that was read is TGTGCCAGCAGCCCTCGGGGGGTAGATGAAAAA. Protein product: CASSPRGVDEK. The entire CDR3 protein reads CASSPRGVDEKLFF.